Listed below are T cell receptor beta chains from one sample, sequenced in a study of CD8+ T cells in alopecia areata. Generated by immunoSEQ multiplex PCR, the TCRdb table keeps only in-frame clones and is missing some. The sample consists of some 120,000 clones, about 50% of them appearing once. The material sequenced was NKG2D-low CD8+ T cells sorted from blood. Source of these receptors: a human donor with alopecia areata. CDR3s include the opening cysteine and the closing phenylalanine or tryptophan. A D gene is named only where the DNA matches it firmly. Part of the rows lack a size; the others show once, few, many or a class for expanded clones.

j_call,clone_size,d_call,v_call,cdr3_nt,cdr3_aa
TRBJ1-1,few,NA,TRBV2,TGTGCCAGCAGTGGCGCTGAAGCTTTCTTT,CASSGAEAFF
TRBJ2-5,NA,NA,TRBV6-5,TGTGCCAGCAGTTGGTCGGGGACCCAGTACTTC,CASSWSGTQYF
TRBJ2-1,NA,NA,TRBV2,TGTGCCAGCAGTGAATTGGACCCATTAAATGAGCAGTTCTTC,CASSELDPLNEQFF
TRBJ1-1,NA,NA,TRBV30,TGTGCCTGGAGTGTAGAGACACCCAATGAAGCTTTCTTT,CAWSVETPNEAFF
TRBJ2-2,NA,NA,TRBV6-5,TGTGCCAGCAGTTACTCCGAAGATCCTGGGGAGCTGTTTTTT,CASSYSEDPGELFF
TRBJ2-5,NA,NA,TRBV11-2,TGTGCCAGCAGCGTGTCAGGGGACATGGAGACCCAGTACTTC,CASSVSGDMETQYF
TRBJ2-7,NA,TRBD2,TRBV11-2,TGTGCCAGCAGCTTAGACGGGGGGGACGAGCAGTACTTC,CASSLDGGDEQYF
TRBJ2-5,NA,NA,TRBV6-5,TGTGCCAGCGACAGCGGAGAGACCCAGTACTTC,CASDSGETQYF
TRBJ1-2,NA,NA,TRBV30,TGTGCCGCGGACAGCGCTTATGGCTACACCTTC,CAADSAYGYTF
TRBJ2-1,once,NA,TRBV30,TGTGCCTGGGCGTACCACTCATATGAGCAGTTCTTC,CAWAYHSYEQFF
TRBJ2-7,NA,NA,TRBV29-1,TGCAGCGTGGCAGGTTACTCCTACGAGCAGTACTTC,CSVAGYSYEQYF
TRBJ1-1,NA,NA,TRBV7-9,TGTGCCAGCAGCAAGGCCCAGGGGAAGAACACTGAAGCTTTCTTT,CASSKAQGKNTEAFF
TRBJ1-3,few,NA,TRBV14,TGTGCCAGCAGCCACCCCGGCCCCTCTGGAAACACCATATATTTT,CASSHPGPSGNTIYF
TRBJ2-5,NA,TRBD1,TRBV29-1,TGCAGCGTTGAACTATCGACGACAGGGGGGTACCAAGAGACCCAGTACTTC,CSVELSTTGGYQETQYF
TRBJ1-6,NA,NA,TRBV27,TGTGCCAGCAGTTTGATAGACGGACCCCTCCACTTT,CASSLIDGPLHF
TRBJ1-2,NA,NA,TRBV30,TGTGCCGGAACAGGGTACTATGGCTACACCTTC,CAGTGYYGYTF
TRBJ2-3,NA,TRBD1,TRBV4-1,TGCGCCAGCAGCCTCCGGGACAGGGAAACAGATACGCAGTATTTT,CASSLRDRETDTQYF
TRBJ2-7,few,NA,TRBV29-1,TGCAGCGTAAAGACAGAGACCTACGAGCAGTACTTC,CSVKTETYEQYF
TRBJ2-3,NA,NA,TRBV27,TGTGCCAGCAAGGCCGGGGATACGCAGTATTTT,CASKAGDTQYF
TRBJ2-5,NA,TRBD2,TRBV9,TGTGCCAGCAGCGATAGCGGGGGGGAAGAGACCCAGTACTTC,CASSDSGGEETQYF
TRBJ2-7,NA,NA,TRBV7-9,TGTGCCAGCAGCTTAGCGGTGACGTTCTACGAGCAGTACTTC,CASSLAVTFYEQYF
TRBJ2-5,once,NA,TRBV29-1,TGCAGCGTTGATTTCGGGAGAGGGGAAGAGACCCAGTACTTC,CSVDFGRGEETQYF
TRBJ2-7,NA,NA,TRBV11-3,TGTGCCAGCAGCTTAAGGGGCAAACTCTACGAGCAGTACTTC,CASSLRGKLYEQYF
TRBJ1-2,few,NA,TRBV30,TGTGCCTGGAGTGTACCCTGGGACCTCCCCGGGGGCTACACCTTC,CAWSVPWDLPGGYTF
TRBJ2-5,NA,NA,TRBV27,TGTGCCATATTCCGGGAGACCCAGTACTTC,CAIFRETQYF
TRBJ2-4,NA,NA,TRBV27,TGTGCCAGCAGTTTAGGAGACATTCAGTACTTC,CASSLGDIQYF
TRBJ2-7,few,NA,TRBV21-1,TGTGCCAGCAGCAAGATGCGCGAGCAGTACTTC,CASSKMREQYF
TRBJ2-1,NA,NA,TRBV6-4,TGTGCCAGCAGTGACTCCGACAATGAGCAGTTCTTC,CASSDSDNEQFF
TRBJ1-1,once,NA,TRBV29-1,TGCAGCGTTTCAGCCGTAAACACTGAAGCTTTCTTT,CSVSAVNTEAFF
TRBJ1-3,NA,NA,TRBV6-5,TGTGCCAGCAGTTCCGGGACGGCGGGAAACACCATATATTTT,CASSSGTAGNTIYF
TRBJ2-7,NA,NA,TRBV5-1,TGCGCCAGCAGCTTGGGACCGGGTCCCGGCGAGCAGTACTTC,CASSLGPGPGEQYF
TRBJ2-7,NA,NA,TRBV25-1,TGTGCCAGCAGTGAACCTGGCCAGTACTACGAGCAGTACTTC,CASSEPGQYYEQYF
TRBJ2-7,NA,NA,TRBV5-1,TGCGCCAGCAGCCTGCAGGGCGAGCAGTACTTC,CASSLQGEQYF
TRBJ2-1,few,NA,TRBV29-1,TGCAGCGTTGTTGTGAGGTACAATGAGCAGTTCTTC,CSVVVRYNEQFF
TRBJ2-7,NA,NA,TRBV29-1,TGCAGCGTTGAAGAAGGCACGGGGGCCTACGAGCAGTACTTC,CSVEEGTGAYEQYF
TRBJ1-2,NA,TRBD1,TRBV2,TGTGCCAGCAGTGGAACAGGGGGATACGGCTATGGCTACACCTTC,CASSGTGGYGYGYTF
TRBJ2-7,NA,NA,TRBV29-1,TGCAGCGTTGAAGAAACAGGCCTCCTCGGCGAGCAGTACTTC,CSVEETGLLGEQYF
TRBJ2-5,NA,TRBD1,TRBV28,TGTGCCAGCAGCACTCACATACAGGGGGACGGCGAGACCCAGTACTTC,CASSTHIQGDGETQYF
TRBJ2-3,NA,NA,TRBV30,TGTGCCTGGACCGCCGGGACAGATACGCAGTATTTT,CAWTAGTDTQYF
TRBJ2-1,NA,NA,TRBV21-1,TGTGCCAGCAGCAAAATTGATGAGCAGTTCTTC,CASSKIDEQFF
TRBJ2-7,NA,TRBD2,TRBV7-6,TGTGCCAGCAGCTCACCGGGACTAGCGTCTCACGAGCAGTACTTC,CASSSPGLASHEQYF
TRBJ2-7,few,NA,TRBV7-9,TGTGCCAGCAGCACCTCTCTTACAGGGCAGCTCTACGAGCAGTACTTC,CASSTSLTGQLYEQYF
TRBJ2-7,NA,NA,TRBV30,TGTGCCTGGAGTAGTACAGGGACCCACGAGCAGTACTTC,CAWSSTGTHEQYF
TRBJ2-7,NA,NA,TRBV30,TGTGCCTGGAGTCACCGCTACGAGCAGTACTTC,CAWSHRYEQYF
TRBJ2-7,few,TRBD2,TRBV29-1,TGCAGCGCTACGGGACTAGCGGTATACGAGCAGTACTTC,CSATGLAVYEQYF
TRBJ2-1,once,TRBD2,TRBV9,TGTGCCAGCAGCGCCTTAGCGGGGGACTACAATGAGCAGTTCTTC,CASSALAGDYNEQFF
TRBJ2-3,few,NA,TRBV29-1,TGCAGCGTCGCTGGGTTTTCAGATACGCAGTATTTT,CSVAGFSDTQYF
TRBJ1-2,NA,NA,TRBV30,TGTGCCTGGAGGGACCAGGCCGGGAACTATGGCTACACCTTC,CAWRDQAGNYGYTF
TRBJ2-3,NA,NA,TRBV12-5,TGTGCTAGTGGGGTGACCGGGAGCACAGATACGCAGTATTTT,CASGVTGSTDTQYF
TRBJ2-1,once,NA,TRBV15,TGTGCCACCAGCAGAGAAGAATCTCGGGGGAAACAGTTCTTC,CATSREESRGKQFF
TRBJ1-4,NA,TRBD1,TRBV27,TGTGCCAGCAGAACCATCGGACAGGCTCTTTTT,CASRTIGQALF
TRBJ2-3,once,TRBD2,TRBV11-2,TGTGCCAGCAGCTTAGCCACTCTAGCGGGGACACCAGATACGCAGTATTTT,CASSLATLAGTPDTQYF
TRBJ1-1,NA,NA,TRBV18,TGTGCCAGCTCTCTTCTCTCGGGGGCCAGTGAAGCTTTCTTT,CASSLLSGASEAFF
TRBJ2-1,NA,NA,TRBV29-1,TGCAGCGCCCTGGGCAATGAGCAGTTCTTC,CSALGNEQFF
TRBJ2-5,NA,NA,TRBV27,TGTGCCAGCAGTTGGGGGGGACAGGAGACCCAGTACTTC,CASSWGGQETQYF
TRBJ2-5,NA,NA,TRBV7-9,TGTGCCAGCAGCCAGGCAGGGGAAGAGACCCAGTACTTC,CASSQAGEETQYF
TRBJ2-2,NA,TRBD2,TRBV29-1,TGCAGCGTCCCAGCGGGAGAGACCGGGGAGCTGTTTTTT,CSVPAGETGELFF
TRBJ2-3,NA,NA,TRBV28,TGTGCCAGCAGCCCAACTCATAGGCCAGATACGCAGTATTTT,CASSPTHRPDTQYF
TRBJ1-6,NA,NA,TRBV15,TGTGCCACCAGCAGCAACAGGGAGGGTTCACCCCTCCACTTT,CATSSNREGSPLHF